The T cell receptor (beta chain) under discussion was sequenced for a study of cytomegalovirus exposure and HLA in healthy donors. With respect to this clone: Its cognate antigen is unknown.

PCR amplification relied on 60 Vbeta primers (plus 13 Jbeta primers). Data came from immunoSEQ multiplex PCR; TCRdb stores just in-frame clones and leaves some out. The table includes 85,000 to 130,000 clones, 70% to 85% detected once. J lost 4 bases, V lost 4 bases, and 7 bases had no gene match. The CDR3 runs to 13 residues. The germline V gene has CDR1 SQVTM and CDR2 ANQGSEA. Overall study findings and caveats: The investigators catalogued 164 TCR beta chains as cytomegalovirus-associated. More clonal expansion characterized HLA-associated TCR beta chains than equally common others in a later analysis.

This TCR was sampled from a woman aged 18-29 years in good health and CMV-seropositive. Material for sequencing was PBMCs. This chain joins TRBV29-1 and TRBJ2-7; 7 nucleotides agree with TRBD2. As DNA, the CDR3 is TGCAGCGTTGGGGAGGGAGGGCTTTACGAGCAGTACTTC. Residues: CSVGEGGLYEQYF.